These T cell receptor beta chains were read from a single sample in a study of T cell responses to AZD1222 COVID-19 vaccine. Some clones are missing from TCRdb's copy, which holds only in-frame ones; the method was immunoSEQ multiplex PCR. The data show 110,000 or so clones, around 83% seen once. This specimen consisted of peripheral blood, obtained 28 days after the second AZD1222 dose. Receptors were obtained from an adult who received the AZD1222 COVID-19 vaccine. Both conserved end residues are part of each CDR3. Each record gives: clone size, D gene, J gene, V gene, CDR3 protein, CDR3 DNA. The D gene is left open where the match is weak. Some rows have no size entry. The others give once, few or many, or a class for an expanded clone.

clone size: .; D gene: .; J gene: TRBJ1-3; V gene: TRBV9; CDR3 protein: CASSGRLSSGNTIYF; CDR3 DNA: TGTGCCAGCAGCGGCCGATTAAGCTCTGGAAACACCATATATTTT
clone size: .; D gene: TRBD1; J gene: TRBJ2-7; V gene: TRBV23-1; CDR3 protein: CASSQSATGGWVHEQYF; CDR3 DNA: TGCGCCAGCAGTCAGTCAGCAACAGGGGGGTGGGTCCACGAGCAGTACTTC
clone size: once; D gene: TRBD1; J gene: TRBJ2-5; V gene: TRBV13; CDR3 protein: CASSSGTGGTETQYF; CDR3 DNA: TGTGCCAGCAGCTCCGGGACAGGGGGTACAGAGACCCAGTACTTC
clone size: .; D gene: TRBD2; J gene: TRBJ2-2; V gene: TRBV10-3; CDR3 protein: CAISPLGELAGVTGELFF; CDR3 DNA: TGTGCCATCAGTCCCCTCGGCGAACTAGCGGGAGTTACCGGGGAGCTGTTTTTT
clone size: .; D gene: .; J gene: TRBJ1-6; V gene: TRBV5-1; CDR3 protein: CASSLEDQGRISSPLHF; CDR3 DNA: TGCGCCAGCAGCTTGGAAGATCAGGGGCGTATTAGTTCACCCCTCCACTTT
clone size: .; D gene: TRBD1; J gene: TRBJ2-7; V gene: TRBV9; CDR3 protein: CASSVGTGGNYEQYF; CDR3 DNA: TGTGCCAGCAGCGTCGGGACAGGGGGCAACTACGAGCAGTACTTC
clone size: .; D gene: TRBD1; J gene: TRBJ1-5; V gene: TRBV7-9; CDR3 protein: CASSPGGNQPQHF; CDR3 DNA: TGTGCCAGCAGCCCAGGGGGGAATCAGCCCCAGCATTTT
clone size: .; D gene: TRBD2; J gene: TRBJ2-7; V gene: TRBV5-4; CDR3 protein: CASSLFGLATYEQYF; CDR3 DNA: TGTGCCAGCAGCTTGTTTGGACTAGCGACCTACGAGCAGTACTTC
clone size: .; D gene: .; J gene: TRBJ2-2; V gene: TRBV28; CDR3 protein: CASSFRVNTGELFF; CDR3 DNA: TGTGCCAGCAGTTTTAGAGTGAACACCGGGGAGCTGTTTTTT
clone size: .; D gene: .; J gene: TRBJ2-5; V gene: TRBV10-3; CDR3 protein: CAISAGEGAQETQYF; CDR3 DNA: TGTGCCATCAGTGCAGGGGAAGGGGCCCAAGAGACCCAGTACTTC
clone size: .; D gene: TRBD1; J gene: TRBJ2-7; V gene: TRBV7-8; CDR3 protein: CASSLDRGSPNF; CDR3 DNA: TGTGCCAGCAGCTTAGACAGGGGTTCGCCTAACTTC
clone size: .; D gene: .; J gene: TRBJ1-2; V gene: TRBV27; CDR3 protein: CASSLYVAGRGYTF; CDR3 DNA: TGTGCCAGCAGTTTATATGTGGCGGGGAGAGGCTACACCTTC
clone size: .; D gene: TRBD2; J gene: TRBJ2-3; V gene: TRBV27; CDR3 protein: CASSLSFPERGRRTDTQYF; CDR3 DNA: TGTGCCAGCAGTTTATCGTTCCCGGAGCGGGGGCGTCGCACAGATACGCAGTATTTT
clone size: .; D gene: TRBD2; J gene: TRBJ2-1; V gene: TRBV19; CDR3 protein: CASTGLAGAYNEQFF; CDR3 DNA: TGTGCCAGTACCGGACTAGCGGGAGCATATAATGAGCAGTTCTTC
clone size: .; D gene: .; J gene: TRBJ1-2; V gene: TRBV7-9; CDR3 protein: CASSPGTPNYGYTF; CDR3 DNA: TGTGCCAGCAGCCCCGGGACACCTAACTATGGCTACACCTTC
clone size: once; D gene: .; J gene: TRBJ2-7; V gene: TRBV30; CDR3 protein: CALATWDNFYEQYF; CDR3 DNA: TGTGCCCTAGCGACCTGGGACAATTTCTACGAGCAGTACTTC
clone size: .; D gene: .; J gene: TRBJ2-2; V gene: TRBV6-4; CDR3 protein: CAIHTGELFF; CDR3 DNA: TGTGCCATCCATACCGGGGAGCTGTTTTTT
clone size: few; D gene: TRBD1; J gene: TRBJ1-5; V gene: TRBV24-1; CDR3 protein: CAPDRGGLHNLWDNQPQHF; CDR3 DNA: TGTGCCCCGGACAGGGGCGGTTTGCACAATTTGTGGGACAATCAGCCCCAGCATTTT
clone size: .; D gene: .; J gene: TRBJ1-4; V gene: TRBV21-1; CDR3 protein: CAREGQGSWQLFF; CDR3 DNA: TGTGCCAGGGAGGGACAGGGGAGTTGGCAACTGTTTTTT
clone size: .; D gene: .; J gene: TRBJ1-2; V gene: TRBV9; CDR3 protein: CASSPQPGNYGYTF; CDR3 DNA: TGTGCCAGCAGCCCCCAGCCTGGTAACTATGGCTACACCTTC
clone size: .; D gene: TRBD1; J gene: TRBJ1-4; V gene: TRBV7-2; CDR3 protein: CASSLQGGDGEKLFF; CDR3 DNA: TGTGCCAGCAGCTTACAAGGGGGCGATGGTGAAAAACTGTTTTTT
clone size: .; D gene: .; J gene: TRBJ2-7; V gene: TRBV11-2; CDR3 protein: CASSLVPGYQSEQYF; CDR3 DNA: TGTGCCAGCAGCTTAGTGCCGGGGTATCAAAGCGAGCAGTACTTC
clone size: .; D gene: TRBD2; J gene: TRBJ2-1; V gene: TRBV2; CDR3 protein: CASTGSGGPGYNEQFF; CDR3 DNA: TGTGCCAGCACGGGAAGCGGGGGGCCAGGATACAATGAGCAGTTCTTC
clone size: .; D gene: .; J gene: TRBJ2-1; V gene: TRBV5-1; CDR3 protein: CASFKAESSYNEQFF; CDR3 DNA: TGCGCCAGCTTCAAAGCGGAGAGCTCCTACAATGAGCAGTTCTTC
clone size: .; D gene: .; J gene: TRBJ1-2; V gene: TRBV18; CDR3 protein: CASSPPTPLTVYGYTF; CDR3 DNA: TGTGCCAGCTCACCCCCAACCCCTTTGACAGTCTATGGCTACACCTTC
clone size: .; D gene: .; J gene: TRBJ2-7; V gene: TRBV7-8; CDR3 protein: CASSSGTVVGQYF; CDR3 DNA: TGTGCCAGCAGCTCGGGGACGGTTGTGGGGCAGTACTTC
clone size: .; D gene: .; J gene: TRBJ2-1; V gene: TRBV7-3; CDR3 protein: CASSSGDEQFF; CDR3 DNA: TGTGCCAGCAGCTCGGGGGATGAGCAGTTCTTC
clone size: .; D gene: TRBD2; J gene: TRBJ2-1; V gene: TRBV11-2; CDR3 protein: CASSAPGTRSNEQFF; CDR3 DNA: TGTGCCAGCAGCGCGCCCGGGACTAGATCAAATGAGCAGTTCTTC
clone size: .; D gene: TRBD2; J gene: TRBJ2-2; V gene: TRBV5-1; CDR3 protein: CASSLGTLAGRTGELFF; CDR3 DNA: TGCGCCAGCAGCTTGGGAACCCTAGCGGGGAGGACCGGGGAGCTGTTTTTT
clone size: .; D gene: .; J gene: TRBJ1-1; V gene: TRBV4-1; CDR3 protein: CASSQEQGEDTEAFF; CDR3 DNA: TGCGCCAGCAGCCAAGAACAGGGTGAAGACACTGAAGCTTTCTTT
clone size: .; D gene: TRBD2; J gene: TRBJ2-4; V gene: TRBV3-1/TRBV3-2; CDR3 protein: CASSQGVAGGGNIQYF; CDR3 DNA: TGTGCCAGCAGCCAAGGGGTAGCGGGAGGTGGAAACATTCAGTACTTC
clone size: few; D gene: TRBD1; J gene: TRBJ2-5; V gene: TRBV7-2; CDR3 protein: CASSFLPGTGAETQYF; CDR3 DNA: TGTGCCAGCAGCTTCTTGCCGGGGACAGGGGCAGAGACCCAGTACTTC
clone size: .; D gene: .; J gene: TRBJ2-3; V gene: TRBV19; CDR3 protein: CASTPGQGRADTQYF; CDR3 DNA: TGTGCCAGTACCCCCGGGCAGGGTCGTGCAGATACGCAGTATTTT
clone size: .; D gene: TRBD1; J gene: TRBJ2-7; V gene: TRBV29-1; CDR3 protein: CSARDRDYEQYF; CDR3 DNA: TGCAGCGCCAGGGACAGGGATTACGAGCAGTACTTC
clone size: .; D gene: .; J gene: TRBJ2-7; V gene: TRBV7-2; CDR3 protein: CASSNRAHEQYF; CDR3 DNA: TGTGCCAGCAGCAACAGGGCCCACGAGCAGTACTTC
clone size: .; D gene: TRBD2; J gene: TRBJ2-3; V gene: TRBV10-1; CDR3 protein: CASIIIAGAPTDTQYF; CDR3 DNA: TGCGCCAGCATTATTATAGCGGGGGCCCCCACAGATACGCAGTATTTT
clone size: once; D gene: TRBD1; J gene: TRBJ2-5; V gene: TRBV6-2/TRBV6-3; CDR3 protein: CASSYGGTGQPQYF; CDR3 DNA: TGTGCCAGCAGTTACGGAGGGACAGGGCAACCCCAGTACTTC